This T cell receptor (beta chain) was recovered during a study of patients and donors after allogeneic stem cell transplantation. TCRdb passed the RT-PCR reads through MiXCR, listing each CDR3 protein once. Of 900,000 to 1,000,000 distinct CDR3 sequences listed, approximately 18% are singletons. V dropped 1 base and J dropped 4; count of bases not matched to a gene: 3. This CDR3 comprises 16 residues. Germline V gene data show CDR1 as SGHVS and CDR2 as FQNEAQ. V is TRBV7-8 and J is TRBJ2-2, with 10 nucleotides matching TRBD1. The sample comprised blood, either unsorted or a sorted T cell fraction (not recorded which). The clonotype comes from a human donor who was either an allogeneic HSCT recipient or a stem cell or donor lymphocyte infusion donor (not recorded which). It is not recorded whose cells these are; they may come from a transplant donor. The CDR3 loop reads CASSLEGQGITGELFF. CDR3 coding DNA: TGTGCCAGCAGCTTAGAGGGACAGGGGATCACCGGGGAGCTGTTTTTT.